This TCR beta chain was recovered during a study of regulatory dendritic cells for organ transplantation. The study's findings and limits: Memory CD8+ clonal expansion seemed more limited with regulatory than mature dendritic cells.

Concerning this clone: Its antigen is not identified.

Libraries were prepared by immunoSEQ multiplex PCR; TCRdb keeps only in-frame clonotypes and omits some of them. The table lists approximately 12,000 clones, roughly 69% of them singletons. Sorted T cells were CFSE-labeled and cultured 4 to 5 days with allogeneic regulatory or mature dendritic cells at 1:10. Naive CD45RA+ and memory CD45RO+ CD4+ or CD8+ T cells were FACS-sorted. The CDR3 runs 16 residues. Germline V lookup: CDR1 SGHAT, CDR2 FQDESV (reference sequence). V shed 1 base and J 3 bases; nucleotides not matched to a gene: 2. The chain links TRBV11-1 to TRBJ1-5; TRBD1 agrees at 11 bases. The source material was naive CD4+ T cells from blood cultured with regulatory dendritic cells. Subset given: CD45RA+ naive T cells. This clonotype originated in a human donor in good health. CDR3 nucleotides: TGTGCCAGCAGCTTAGGGACAGGGGGCTTCAATCAGCCCCAGCATTTT. Translating it yields CASSLGTGGFNQPQHF.